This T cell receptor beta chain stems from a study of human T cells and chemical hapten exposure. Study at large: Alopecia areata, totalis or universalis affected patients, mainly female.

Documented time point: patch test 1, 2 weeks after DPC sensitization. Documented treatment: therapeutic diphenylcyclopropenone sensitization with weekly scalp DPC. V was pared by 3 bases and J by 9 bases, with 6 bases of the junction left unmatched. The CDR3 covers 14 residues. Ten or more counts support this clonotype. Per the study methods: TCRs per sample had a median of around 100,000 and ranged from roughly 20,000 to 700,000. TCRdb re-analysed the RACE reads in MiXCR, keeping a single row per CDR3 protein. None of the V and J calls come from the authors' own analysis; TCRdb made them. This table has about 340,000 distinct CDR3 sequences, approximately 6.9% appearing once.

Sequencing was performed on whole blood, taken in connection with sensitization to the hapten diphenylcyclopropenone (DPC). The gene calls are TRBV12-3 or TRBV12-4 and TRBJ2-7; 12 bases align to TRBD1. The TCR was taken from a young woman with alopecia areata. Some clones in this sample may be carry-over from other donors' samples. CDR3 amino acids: CASSLGTGGQWQYF. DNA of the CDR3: TGTGCCAGCAGTTTGGGGACAGGGGGCCAGTGGCAGTACTTC.